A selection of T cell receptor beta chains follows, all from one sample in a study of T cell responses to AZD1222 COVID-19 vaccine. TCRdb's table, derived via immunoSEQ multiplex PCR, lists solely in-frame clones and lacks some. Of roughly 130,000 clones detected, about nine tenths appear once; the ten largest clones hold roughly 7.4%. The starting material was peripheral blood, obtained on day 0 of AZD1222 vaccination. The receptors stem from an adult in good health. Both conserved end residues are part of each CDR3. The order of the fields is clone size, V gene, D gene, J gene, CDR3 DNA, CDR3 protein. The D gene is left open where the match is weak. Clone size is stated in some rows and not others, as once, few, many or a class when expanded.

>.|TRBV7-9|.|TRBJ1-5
TGTGCCAGCACAACAGCAGATAGCAATCAGCCCCAGCATTTT
CASTTADSNQPQHF
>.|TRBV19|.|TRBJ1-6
TGTGCCAGTAGGGGACGAGGGGGTAGGCCACCCCTCCACTTT
CASRGRGGRPPLHF
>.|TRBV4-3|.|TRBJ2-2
TGCGCCAGCAGCCAAGCGGACAGATCCGACACCGGGGAGCTGTTTTTT
CASSQADRSDTGELFF
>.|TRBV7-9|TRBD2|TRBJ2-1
TGTGCCAGCAGCTTACAAACAAGGATCCTAGCGGGAGCTATTGATGAGCAGTTCTTC
CASSLQTRILAGAIDEQFF
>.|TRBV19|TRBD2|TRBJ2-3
TGTGCCAGTAGTATCGGTAGCGGGGGTCGGGGGCAGTATTTT
CASSIGSGGRGQYF
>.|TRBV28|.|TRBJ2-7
TGTGCCAGTAGGGAGAACTACGAGCAGTACTTC
CASRENYEQYF
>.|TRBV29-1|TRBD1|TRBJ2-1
TGCAGCGTTGACCGGACAGGGACCTACAATGAGCAGTTCTTC
CSVDRTGTYNEQFF
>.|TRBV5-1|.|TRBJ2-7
TGCGCCAGCAGCTTGGCCCCAGGGAAAACCTCCTACGAGCAGTACTTC
CASSLAPGKTSYEQYF
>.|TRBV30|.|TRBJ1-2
TGTGCCTGGAGTGTAGATTATAATCTGGAGGGGCCAGGTGGCTACACCTTC
CAWSVDYNLEGPGGYTF
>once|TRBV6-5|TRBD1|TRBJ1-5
TGTGCCAGCAGAGGACAGGGGAATGGTCCCCAGCATTTT
CASRGQGNGPQHF
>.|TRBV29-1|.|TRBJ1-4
TGCAGCACCCGACGGGGCGGAGAAAAACTGTTTTTT
CSTRRGGEKLFF
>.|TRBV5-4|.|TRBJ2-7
TGTGCCAGCAGCTTCCAGGGAACCTACGAGCAGTACTTC
CASSFQGTYEQYF
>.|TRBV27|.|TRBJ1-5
TGTGCCAGCCACCCCTTGGGTAGGAATCAGCCCCAGCATTTT
CASHPLGRNQPQHF
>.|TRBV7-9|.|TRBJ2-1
TGTGCCAGCAGCTTAGGCAGCCTGGTTGGAAGGAATGAGCAGTTCTTC
CASSLGSLVGRNEQFF
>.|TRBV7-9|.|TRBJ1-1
TGTGCCAGCAGCCGGGGGGATTTCATGAACACTGAAGCTTTCTTT
CASSRGDFMNTEAFF
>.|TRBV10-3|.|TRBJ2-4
TGTGCCATCAGTGATTTATACGGGCAGTCAGCCAAAAACATTCAGTACTTC
CAISDLYGQSAKNIQYF
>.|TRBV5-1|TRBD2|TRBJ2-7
TGCGCCAGCAGCTTGGAACCGGGACTAGCAATTAGCTCCTACGAGCAGTACTTC
CASSLEPGLAISSYEQYF
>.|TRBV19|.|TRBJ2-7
TGTGCCAGTAGTATAAGTGAAGAGGGCCCCTACGAGCAGTACTTC
CASSISEEGPYEQYF
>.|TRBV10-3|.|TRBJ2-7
TGTGCCATCCAGGCTGGGGCCGACTACGAGCAGTACTTC
CAIQAGADYEQYF
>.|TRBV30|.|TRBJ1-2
TGTGCCTGGTCTCCCGGACCTAACTATGGCTACACCTTC
CAWSPGPNYGYTF
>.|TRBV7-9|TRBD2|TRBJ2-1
TGTGCCAGCAGCGAGGGACTAGCGTTCCAGTTCTTC
CASSEGLAFQFF
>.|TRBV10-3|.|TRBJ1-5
TGTGCCGGCGGGGAGGGAAATCAGCCCCAGCATTTT
CAGGEGNQPQHF
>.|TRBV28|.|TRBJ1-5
TGTGCCAGCAGTTTACCCGGGGGGACCTATCAGCCCCAGCATTTT
CASSLPGGTYQPQHF
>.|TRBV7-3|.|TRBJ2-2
TGTGCCAGCAGCTTAAATCGACTGACGAACACCGGGGAGCTGTTTTTT
CASSLNRLTNTGELFF
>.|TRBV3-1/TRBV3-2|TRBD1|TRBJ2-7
TGTGCCAGCAGCCCGGGACAGGGGGTCCACGAGCAGTACTTC
CASSPGQGVHEQYF
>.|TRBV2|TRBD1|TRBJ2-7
TGTGCCAGCAGTGAATCTCGACAGGGCCACGAGCAGTACTTC
CASSESRQGHEQYF
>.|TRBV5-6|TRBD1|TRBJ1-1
TGTGCCAGCAGCTTGTCCGTGAGGGGGCGAAACACTGAAGCTTTCTTT
CASSLSVRGRNTEAFF
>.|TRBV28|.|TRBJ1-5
TGTGCCAGCACAGATTATAGCAATCAGCCCCAGCATTTT
CASTDYSNQPQHF
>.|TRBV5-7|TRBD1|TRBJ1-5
TGTGCCAGCACCCTTTACAGGGGCGATCAGCCCCAGCATTTT
CASTLYRGDQPQHF
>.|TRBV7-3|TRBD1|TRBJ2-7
TGTGCCAGCAGCTTATATAGGGGGCAGGAGCAGTACTTC
CASSLYRGQEQYF
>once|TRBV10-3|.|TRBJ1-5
TGTGCCATCAGCGAAGGGGGGACTTTTAATCGGCCCCAGCATTTT
CAISEGGTFNRPQHF
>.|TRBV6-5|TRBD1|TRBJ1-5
TGTGCCAGCACTGGGACAGAGGCTCAGCCCCAGCATTTT
CASTGTEAQPQHF
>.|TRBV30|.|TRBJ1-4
TGTGCCTGGAGTGGTGACAGCATTAATGAAAAACTGTTTTTT
CAWSGDSINEKLFF
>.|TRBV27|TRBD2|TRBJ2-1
TGTGCCAGCAGAACGTATGGGGGTGCGGGGGGATACAATGAGCAGTTCTTC
CASRTYGGAGGYNEQFF
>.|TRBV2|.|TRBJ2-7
TGTGCCAGCAGCGCGCGAGGGCGGATCTCCTACGAGCAGTACTTC
CASSARGRISYEQYF
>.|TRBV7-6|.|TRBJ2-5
TGTGCCAGCAGCTCCCCGGGACCACAAGAGACCCAGTACTTC
CASSSPGPQETQYF
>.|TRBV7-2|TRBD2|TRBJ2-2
TGTGCCAGCAGCTTAGCGAGCGGGACGAACACCGGGGAGCTGTTTTTT
CASSLASGTNTGELFF
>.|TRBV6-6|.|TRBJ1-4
TGTGCCAGCAGTTATACTCGGATTAATGAAAAACTGTTTTTT
CASSYTRINEKLFF
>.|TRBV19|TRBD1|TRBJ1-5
TGTGCCAGTAGTCTTAGCGGGACAGGGGACAATCAGCCCCAGCATTTT
CASSLSGTGDNQPQHF
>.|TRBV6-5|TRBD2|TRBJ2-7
TGTGCCAGCACCCCAGGGACTAGCGGGAACGAGCAGTACTTC
CASTPGTSGNEQYF
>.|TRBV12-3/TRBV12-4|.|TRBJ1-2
TGTGCCAGCAGTTCCTCTGACAGCCGCTACACCTTC
CASSSSDSRYTF
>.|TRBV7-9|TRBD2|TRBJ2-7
TGTGCCAGCAGCCCCTACCTAGCGGGTTACGAGCAGTACTTC
CASSPYLAGYEQYF
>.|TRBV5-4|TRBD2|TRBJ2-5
TGTGCCAGCAGCTATGGGACTAGCGGGAGCCGAGAGACCCAGTACTTC
CASSYGTSGSRETQYF
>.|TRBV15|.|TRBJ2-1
TGTGCCACCAGCGCTACTAGTTACAATGAGCAGTTCTTC
CATSATSYNEQFF
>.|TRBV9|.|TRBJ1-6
TGTGCCAGCAGCGGGGGCAGTAGCTCCTATAATTCACCCCTCCACTTT
CASSGGSSSYNSPLHF
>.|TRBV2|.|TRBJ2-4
TGTGCCAGCACGTTAGGGGCCCCCAAAAACATTCAGTACTTC
CASTLGAPKNIQYF
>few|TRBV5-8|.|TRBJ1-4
TGTGCCAGCAGCTTGTCGGGGACAACTAATGAAAAACTGTTTTTT
CASSLSGTTNEKLFF
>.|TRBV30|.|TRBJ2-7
TGTGCCTGGAGTAGCAGGGTGGGTTACGAGCAGTACTTC
CAWSSRVGYEQYF
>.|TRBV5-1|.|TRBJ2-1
TGCGCCAGCAGCCTCCTTCGGCCCTACAATGAGCAGTTCTTC
CASSLLRPYNEQFF
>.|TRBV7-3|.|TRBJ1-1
TGTGCCAGCAGCCCCCAGACCGGAACAGAAGCTTTCTTT
CASSPQTGTEAFF
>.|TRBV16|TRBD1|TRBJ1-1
TGTGCCAGCAGCCAATATACCGGGACAGGGGGCAACACTGAAGCTTTCTTT
CASSQYTGTGGNTEAFF
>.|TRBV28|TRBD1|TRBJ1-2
TGTGCCAGCAGTTCAACCATAACCGGGACAGGGTTCTATGGCTACACCTTC
CASSSTITGTGFYGYTF
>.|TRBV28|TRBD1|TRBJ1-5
TGTGCCAGCAGTGATATGGGAGGGGGCGCGTTTCAGCCCCAGCATTTT
CASSDMGGGAFQPQHF